The next 11 T cell receptor beta chains were all read from a single sample in a study of T cells in Graves' hyperthyroidism and ophthalmopathy. TCR beta CDR3 region amplification was performed from RNA transcripts. The HTBI primer set was used in a first-round RT-PCR of the TCR CDR3. TCRdb reprocessed the multiplex PCR reads via MiXCR and lists one record per CDR3 protein. The repertoire consists of approximately 400,000 distinct CDR3 sequences, with 15% to 18% occurring once and the leading ten covering about 14%. Material for sequencing was blood. Receptors were obtained from a woman between 18 and 29 years old with Graves' hyperthyroidism.

This chain joins TRBV20-1 and TRBJ2-6; D gene uncertain. This CDR3 has 11 residues. Germline V gene data show CDR1 as DFQATT and CDR2 as SNEGSKA (reference sequence). With 7 bases removed from V and 2 bases from J, the gap between germline ends came to 3 bases. CDR3 loop: CSVAGANVLTF. The CDR3 nucleotides are TGCAGTGTAGCTGGGGCCAACGTCCTGACTTTC.

The CDR3 DNA reads TGTGCCAGCAGCTTAGGCCCCGGGCCCCGTAGGAACACTGAAGCTTTCTTT. Translated, it gives CASSLGPGPRRNTEAFF. The V gene is TRBV7-2, the J gene TRBJ1-1; D call uncertain. The V end lost 1 base, the J end lost 1 base, and 16 bases lay between the germline ends. Germline assignment: CDR1 SGHTA and CDR2 FQGNSA. There are 17 residues in the CDR3.

This clonotype was detected many times. V is TRBV7-3 and J is TRBJ2-6, with TRBD1 identical over 8 bases. Germline V gene data show CDR1 as SGHTA and CDR2 as FQGTGA. The length of the CDR3 is 16 residues. After removal of 4 bases from V and 3 bases from J, the junction contained 5 bases not matched to a gene. CDR3 nucleotides: TGTGCCAGCAGCTCTCAGGGGGCTGGTGGGGCCAACGTCCTGACTTTC. It translates to CASSSQGAGGANVLTF.

This clonotype was counted ten times or more. The gene calls are TRBV7-2 and TRBJ1-2; D ambiguous. CDR1 and CDR2 (germline): SGHTA, FQGNSA. The CDR3 is made up of 16 amino acids. V was trimmed by 0 bases and J by 8 bases, leaving 19 bases between them. The chain's CDR3 is CASSLAEERVLYGYTF. CDR3 nucleotides: TGTGCCAGCAGCTTAGCGGAGGAAAGGGTCCTCTACGGCTACACCTTC.

This clonotype was counted a few times. V gene TRBV5-5 combines with J gene TRBJ2-1; D may be TRBD2 (6 bases). V lost 3 bases, J lost 8 bases, and 12 bases lay in between. The CDR3 length is 13 residues. CDR1 SGHKS and CDR2 YYEKEE come from the germline V gene (reference sequence). The CDR3 here is CASSWRDSDEQFF. CDR3 DNA: TGTGCCAGCAGCTGGCGGGACTCGGATGAGCAGTTCTTC.

The CDR3 DNA sequence: TGCGCCAGCAGCGACCAAACGAGCTCCTACAATGAGCAGTTCTTC. It specifies CASSDQTSSYNEQFF. This chain connects TRBV5-1 to TRBJ2-1; no firm D call. Trimming took 4 bases from V and 0 from J, leaving 11 bases between them. CDR1 is SGHRS and CDR2 is YFSETQ in the germline V gene. The CDR3 contains 15 residues.

This clonotype turned up a few times. The chain combines TRBV10-3 with TRBJ2-2; 7 bases agree with TRBD2. Germline CDR1 and CDR2: ENHRY and SYGVKD. V lost 7 bases to trimming and J lost 6 bases; unmatched junction nucleotides: 14. There are 16 residues in the CDR3. CDR3 sequence (DNA): TGTGCCATCACTTTCGCTAGCGGTTACATCGCCGGGGAGCTGTTTTTT. Translating gives CAITFASGYIAGELFF.

This clonotype was seen repeatedly, ten times or more. CDR3 loop: CATGGQGTDTQYF. Here the CDR3 DNA reads TGTGCCACCGGTGGACAGGGCACAGATACGCAGTATTTT. The J gene is TRBJ2-3, the V gene TRBV24-1, with TRBD1 matching 7 bases. This CDR3 contains 13 residues. Germline loops: CDR1 KGHDR, CDR2 SFDVKD. The V and J ends lost 9 bases and 1 base, in that order; junction bases with no gene match: 3.

This clonotype was found many times. The chain is built from TRBV7-9 and TRBJ1-2, with TRBD1 matching over 9 bases. V lost 5 bases and J lost 2; bases outside the gene matches: 9. The CDR3 extends over 16 amino acids. Germline V gives CDR1 SEHNR, CDR2 FQNEAQ (reference sequence). The CDR3 nucleotides are TGTGCCAGCAGCGTAAACACAGGGGGCGGGAACTATGGCTACACCTTC. Translated, it gives CASSVNTGGGNYGYTF.

In its sample, this clonotype was seen a few times. This sequence joins TRBV12-3 or TRBV12-4 and TRBJ1-4; D gene uncertain. The germline V and J ends were trimmed by 2 bases and 0 bases, with 10 bases remaining between them. There are 16 residues in the CDR3. The CDR3, as DNA: TGTGCCAGCAGTTTATATTCAGGATCAACTAATGAAAAACTGTTTTTT. It codes for CASSLYSGSTNEKLFF.

This clonotype was detected once. Possible read error: a much larger clone is one base away. This chain uses TRBV28 with TRBJ1-4, with D maybe TRBD1 (6 bases). The germline gives CDR1 MDHEN, CDR2 SYDVKM. The CDR3 spans 12 residues. CDR3 coding DNA: TGTACCAGCAGTTTAAGGGGGGAAAAACTGTTTTTT. This encodes CTSSLRGEKLFF.